This T cell receptor (beta chain) originates from a study of blood T cell repertoires in COVID-19. Per the original methods: Reference gene primers were amplified, and this amplification served to estimate nucleated cell counts. Repertoires were generated with immunoSEQ multiplex PCR, while TCRdb's copy carries only in-frame clones and drops some. D and trimming come from the DNA, and the V and J calls and clone size come from that table. The table has under 60,000 clones, approximately 84% seen once. V shed 3 bases and J shed 2 bases, with 16 bases lying between them. CDR1 and CDR2 (germline): SGHTS, YDEGEE. The CDR3 is 16 residues long.

The sequenced sample consisted of peripheral blood. The source is a man aged 60 to 69 with acute or convalescent COVID-19. The gene calls are TRBV5-8 and TRBJ2-3, with a possible D match to TRBD1 (6 bases). The CDR3 nucleotides read TGTGCCAGCAGCTGGCTCGACAGGCGACACACAGATACGCAGTATTTT. Encoded protein: CASSWLDRRHTDTQYF.